The clone carrying this T cell receptor (beta chain) has just a few counts. The method was immunoSEQ multiplex PCR; TCRdb's version includes in-frame clones alone and lacks a portion of them. The sample yields roughly 230,000 clones, roughly four fifths seen once. CDR1 and CDR2 from the germline V gene are SGDLS and YYNGEE. There are 14 residues in the CDR3. V lost 5 bases to trimming and J lost 5 bases, with 11 bases between them. The data stem from a study of blood T cell repertoires in COVID-19. Two negative PCRs, clearance, or symptom resolution had been documented for recovered Cohort 3 donors. The receptor was derived from a man aged 45-65 years who had recovered from COVID-19. This chain connects TRBV9 to TRBJ1-6; D not certain. The sample taken for sequencing was PBMCs or T cells enriched from blood (not recorded which). The CDR3 nucleotides are TGTGCCAGCAGTCCGCGGAGGGATAATTCACCCCTCCACTTT. Translation gives CASSPRRDNSPLHF.